The present T cell receptor (beta chain) was sequenced within a study of technical replicates of blood from a few donors. V lost 6 bases, J lost 2 bases, and 9 bases stayed unmatched. CDR1 SQVTM and CDR2 ANQGSEA come from the germline V gene. This CDR3 is 14 amino acids long. Profiled with immunoSEQ multiplex PCR; TCRdb holds only in-frame clones, not every one. The profile shows approximately 81,000 clones, approximately 96% of them singletons. The chain carries TRBV29-1 and TRBJ1-2; 7 bases are a match to TRBD1. This sequence was found in a human donor in good health. Sequenced: T cells isolated from PBMCs. The CDR3 here is CSVRSTGTNYGYTF. The CDR3 DNA reads TGCAGCGTCAGATCGACAGGGACAAACTATGGCTACACCTTC.